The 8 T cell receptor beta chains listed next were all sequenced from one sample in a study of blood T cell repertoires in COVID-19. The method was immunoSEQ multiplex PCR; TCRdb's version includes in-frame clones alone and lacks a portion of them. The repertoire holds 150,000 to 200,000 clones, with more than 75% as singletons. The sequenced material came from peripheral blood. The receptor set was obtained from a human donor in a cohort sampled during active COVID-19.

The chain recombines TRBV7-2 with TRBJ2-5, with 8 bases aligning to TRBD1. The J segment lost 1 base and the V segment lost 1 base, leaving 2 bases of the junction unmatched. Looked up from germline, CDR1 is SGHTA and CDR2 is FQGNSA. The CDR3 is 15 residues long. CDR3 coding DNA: TGTGCCAGCAGCTTAGGACAGGGGCTCCAAGAGACCCAGTACTTC. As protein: CASSLGQGLQETQYF.

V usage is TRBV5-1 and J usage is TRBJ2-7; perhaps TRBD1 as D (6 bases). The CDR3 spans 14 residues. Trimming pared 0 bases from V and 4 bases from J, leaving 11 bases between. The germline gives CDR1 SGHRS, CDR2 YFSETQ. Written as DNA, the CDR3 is TGCGCCAGCAGCTTGGGCCAGGGGAAATACGAGCAGTACTTC. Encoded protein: CASSLGQGKYEQYF.

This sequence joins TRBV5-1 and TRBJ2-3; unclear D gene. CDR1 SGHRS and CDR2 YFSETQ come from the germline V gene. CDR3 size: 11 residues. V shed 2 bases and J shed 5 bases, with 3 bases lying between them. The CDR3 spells CASSFGDTQYF. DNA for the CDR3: TGCGCCAGCAGCTTCGGAGATACGCAGTATTTT.

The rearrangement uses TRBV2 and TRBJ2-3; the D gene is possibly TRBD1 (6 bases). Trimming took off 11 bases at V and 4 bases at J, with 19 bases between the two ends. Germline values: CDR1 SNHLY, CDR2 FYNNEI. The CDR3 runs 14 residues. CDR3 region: CACRYREGADTQYF. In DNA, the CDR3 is TGTGCCTGCCGATATCGCGAGGGGGCAGATACGCAGTATTTT.

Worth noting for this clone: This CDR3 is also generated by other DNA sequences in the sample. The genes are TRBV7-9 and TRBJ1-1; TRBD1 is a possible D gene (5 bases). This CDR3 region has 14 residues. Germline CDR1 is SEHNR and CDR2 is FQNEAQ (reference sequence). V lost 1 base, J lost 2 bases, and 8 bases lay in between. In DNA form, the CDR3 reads TGTGCCAGCAGCTTAGACCAGGGCAACACTGAAGCTTTCTTT. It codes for CASSLDQGNTEAFF.

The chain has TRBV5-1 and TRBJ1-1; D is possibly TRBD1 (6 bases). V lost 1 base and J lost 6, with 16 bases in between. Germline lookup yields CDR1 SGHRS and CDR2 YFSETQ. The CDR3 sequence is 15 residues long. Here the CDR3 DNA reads TGCGCCAGCAGCTTGAGGTTTCAGGGGTTACCTGAAGCTTTCTTT. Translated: CASSLRFQGLPEAFF.

The CDR3 DNA reads as TGTGCCTGGAGTGTTGGCATGAACACTGAAGCTTTCTTT. Translated: CAWSVGMNTEAFF. The chain combines TRBV30 with TRBJ1-1; D remains unclear. The CDR3 length is 13 residues. The V gene's germline CDR1 is GTSNPN and CDR2 SVGIG (reference sequence). Trimming pared 0 bases from V and 0 bases from J, leaving 5 bases between.

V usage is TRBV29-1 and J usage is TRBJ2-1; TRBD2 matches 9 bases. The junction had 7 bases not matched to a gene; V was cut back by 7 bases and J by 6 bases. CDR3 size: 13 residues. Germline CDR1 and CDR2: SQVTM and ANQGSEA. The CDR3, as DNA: TGCAGCGGAGTAGCGGGAGCCCCCAATGAGCAGTTCTTC. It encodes CSGVAGAPNEQFF.